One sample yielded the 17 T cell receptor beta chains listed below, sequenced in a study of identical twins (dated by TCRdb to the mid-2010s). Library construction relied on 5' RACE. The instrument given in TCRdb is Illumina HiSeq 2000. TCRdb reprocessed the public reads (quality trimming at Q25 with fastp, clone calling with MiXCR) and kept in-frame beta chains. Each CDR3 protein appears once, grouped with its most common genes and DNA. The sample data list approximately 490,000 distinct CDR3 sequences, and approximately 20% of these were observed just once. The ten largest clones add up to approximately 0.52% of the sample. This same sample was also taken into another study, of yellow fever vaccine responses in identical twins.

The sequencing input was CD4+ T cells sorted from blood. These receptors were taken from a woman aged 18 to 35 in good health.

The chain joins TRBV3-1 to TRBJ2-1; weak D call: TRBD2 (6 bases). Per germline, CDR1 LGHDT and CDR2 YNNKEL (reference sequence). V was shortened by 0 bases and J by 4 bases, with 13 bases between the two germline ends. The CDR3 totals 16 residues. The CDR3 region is CASSQDEAAGYNEQFF. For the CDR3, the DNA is TGTGCCAGCAGCCAAGATGAGGCGGCGGGGTACAATGAGCAGTTCTTC.

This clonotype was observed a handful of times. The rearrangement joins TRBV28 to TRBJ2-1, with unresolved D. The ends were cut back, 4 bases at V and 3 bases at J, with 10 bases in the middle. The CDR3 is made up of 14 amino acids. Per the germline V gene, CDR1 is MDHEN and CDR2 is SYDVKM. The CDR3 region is CASSSSRIYNEQFF. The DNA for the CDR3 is TGTGCCAGCAGTTCCTCACGAATCTACAATGAGCAGTTCTTC.

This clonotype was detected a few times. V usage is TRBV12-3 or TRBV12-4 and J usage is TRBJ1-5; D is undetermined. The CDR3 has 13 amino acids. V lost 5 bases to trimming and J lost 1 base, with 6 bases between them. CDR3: CASSRNSNQPQHF. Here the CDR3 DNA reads TGTGCCAGCAGTCGGAACAGCAATCAGCCCCAGCATTTT.

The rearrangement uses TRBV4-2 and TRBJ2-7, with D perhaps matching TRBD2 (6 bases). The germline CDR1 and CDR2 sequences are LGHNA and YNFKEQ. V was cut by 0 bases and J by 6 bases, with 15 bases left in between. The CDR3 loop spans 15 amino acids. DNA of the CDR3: TGTGCCAGCAGCCAAGATCAGCCCGGGAGTGGCGAGCAGTACTTC. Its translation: CASSQDQPGSGEQYF.

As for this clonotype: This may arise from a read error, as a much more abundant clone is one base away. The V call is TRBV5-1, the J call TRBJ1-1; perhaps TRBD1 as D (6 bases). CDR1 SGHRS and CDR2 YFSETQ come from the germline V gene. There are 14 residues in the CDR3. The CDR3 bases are TGCGCCAGCAGCTTGGCCGGACAGTACACTGAAGCTCTCTTT. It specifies CASSLAGQYTEALF.

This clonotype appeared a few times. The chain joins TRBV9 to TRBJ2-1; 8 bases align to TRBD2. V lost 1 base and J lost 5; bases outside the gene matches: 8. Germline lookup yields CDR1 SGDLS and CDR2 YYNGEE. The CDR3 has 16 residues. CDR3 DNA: TGTGCCAGCAGCGTATCTCCCACTAGCGGAAACAATGAGCAGTTCTTC. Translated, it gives CASSVSPTSGNNEQFF.

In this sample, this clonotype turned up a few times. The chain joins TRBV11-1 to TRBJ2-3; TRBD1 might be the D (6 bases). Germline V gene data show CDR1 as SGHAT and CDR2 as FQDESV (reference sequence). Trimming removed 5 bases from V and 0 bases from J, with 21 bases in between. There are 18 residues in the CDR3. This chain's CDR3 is CASSHKGPGTLSTDTQYF. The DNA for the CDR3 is TGTGCCAGCAGCCACAAGGGCCCCGGGACACTTAGCACAGATACGCAGTATTTT.

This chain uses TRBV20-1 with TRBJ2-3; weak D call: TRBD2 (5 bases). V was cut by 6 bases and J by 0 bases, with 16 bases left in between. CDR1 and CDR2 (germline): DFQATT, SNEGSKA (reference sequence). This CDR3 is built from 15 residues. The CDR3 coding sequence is TGCAGTGCCATATCGCTCATAGCGAGCACAGATACGCAGTATTTT. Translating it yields CSAISLIASTDTQYF.

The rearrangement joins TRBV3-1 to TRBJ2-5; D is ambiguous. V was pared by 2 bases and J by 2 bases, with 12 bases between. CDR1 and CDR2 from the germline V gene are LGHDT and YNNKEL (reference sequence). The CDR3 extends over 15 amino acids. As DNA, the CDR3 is TGTGCCAGCAGCCAAAATAAAGGGCGGCAAGAGACCCAGTACTTC. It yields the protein CASSQNKGRQETQYF.

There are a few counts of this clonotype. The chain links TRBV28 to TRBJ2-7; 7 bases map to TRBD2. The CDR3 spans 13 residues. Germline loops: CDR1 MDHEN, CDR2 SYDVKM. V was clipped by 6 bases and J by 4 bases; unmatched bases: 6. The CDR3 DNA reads TGTGCCAGCAGCGGGGAGGGCTGGTACGAGCAGTACTTC. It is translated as CASSGEGWYEQYF.

The CDR3 region is CASSLTLLYEQYF. The CDR3 DNA reads TGTGCCAGCAGTTTGACCCTCCTTTACGAGCAGTACTTC. The J gene is TRBJ2-7, the V gene TRBV12-3 or TRBV12-4; D is unresolved. The CDR3 contains 13 residues. V was cut by 3 bases and J by 4 bases, with 10 bases left in between.

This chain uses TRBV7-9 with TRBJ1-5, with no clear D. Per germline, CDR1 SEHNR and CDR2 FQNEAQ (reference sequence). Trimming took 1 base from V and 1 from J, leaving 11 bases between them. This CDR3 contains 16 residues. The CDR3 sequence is CASSLGIPSSNQPQHF. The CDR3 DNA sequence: TGTGCCAGCAGCTTAGGGATCCCTTCAAGCAATCAGCCCCAGCATTTT.

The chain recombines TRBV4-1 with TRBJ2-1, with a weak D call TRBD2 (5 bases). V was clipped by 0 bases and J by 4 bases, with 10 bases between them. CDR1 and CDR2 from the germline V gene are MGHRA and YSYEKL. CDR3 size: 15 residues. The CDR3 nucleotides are TGCGCCAGCAGCCAAGATGGTACTAGATACAATGAGCAGTTCTTC. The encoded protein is CASSQDGTRYNEQFF.

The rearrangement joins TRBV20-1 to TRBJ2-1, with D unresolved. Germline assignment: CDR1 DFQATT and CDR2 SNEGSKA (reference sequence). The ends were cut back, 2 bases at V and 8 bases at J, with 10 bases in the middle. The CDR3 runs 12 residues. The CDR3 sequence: CSARQARDEQFF. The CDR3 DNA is TGCAGTGCTAGACAGGCTAGGGATGAGCAGTTCTTC.

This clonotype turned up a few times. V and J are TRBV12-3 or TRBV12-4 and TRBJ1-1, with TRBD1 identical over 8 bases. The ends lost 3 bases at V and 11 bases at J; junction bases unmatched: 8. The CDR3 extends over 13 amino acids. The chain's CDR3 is CASSFGTGREAFF. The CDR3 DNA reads TGTGCCAGCAGTTTCGGGACAGGCAGGGAGGCTTTCTTT.

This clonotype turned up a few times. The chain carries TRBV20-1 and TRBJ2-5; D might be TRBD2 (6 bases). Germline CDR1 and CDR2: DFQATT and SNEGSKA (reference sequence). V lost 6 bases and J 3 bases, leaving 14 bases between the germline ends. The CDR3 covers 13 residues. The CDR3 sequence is CSALATPKETQYF. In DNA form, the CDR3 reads TGCAGTGCACTAGCCACCCCTAAAGAGACCCAGTACTTC.

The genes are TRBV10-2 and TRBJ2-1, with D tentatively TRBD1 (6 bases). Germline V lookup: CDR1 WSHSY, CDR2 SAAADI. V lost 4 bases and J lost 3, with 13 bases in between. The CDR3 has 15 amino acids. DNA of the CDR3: TGCGCCAGCAGTGCCCTGGGGGCAAGCTACAATGAGCAGTTCTTC. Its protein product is CASSALGASYNEQFF.